Below, 26 T cell receptor beta chains from the same sample are listed, as sequenced in a study of CD8 T cells in ankylosing spondylitis. TCRdb reprocessed the 5' RACE reads via MiXCR and lists one record per CDR3 protein. Of about 250,000 distinct CDR3 sequences detected, under 35% appear once; the ten largest clones hold roughly 4.2%. Sequences were obtained from blood, either unsorted or a sorted T cell fraction (not recorded which). Receptor source: a male donor with ankylosing spondylitis or in good health (not recorded which).

This rearrangement joins TRBV18 to TRBJ2-7, with D perhaps being TRBD1 or TRBD2 (5 bases each). The length of the CDR3 is 13 residues. Trimming shortened V by 5 bases and J by 2 bases, and 10 bases separated the two germline ends. Germline loops: CDR1 KGHSH, CDR2 LQKENI. The CDR3 reads CASSAGTTYEQYF. The CDR3 nucleotides read TGTGCCAGCTCAGCAGGGACGACCTACGAGCAGTACTTC.

This clonotype turned up a few times. The chain is built from TRBV12-3 or TRBV12-4 and TRBJ1-5; no reliable D call. This CDR3 is 13 amino acids long. V lost 1 base, J lost 6 bases, and 7 bases lay in between. CDR3 sequence (DNA): TGTGCCAGCAGTTTAGGCGCGTTTCAGCCCCAGCATTTT. Its protein is CASSLGAFQPQHF.

The chain carries TRBV7-9 and TRBJ2-5; tentatively, D is TRBD2 (6 bases). Trimming shortened V by 5 bases and J by 5 bases, and 15 bases separated the two germline ends. Looked up from germline, CDR1 is SEHNR and CDR2 is FQNEAQ (reference sequence). The CDR3 extends over 14 amino acids. The CDR3 bases are TGTGCCAGCAGCGCGAAACTAGCTGAGGAGACCCAGTACTTC. Encoded protein: CASSAKLAEETQYF.

The chain links TRBV29-1 to TRBJ2-7; D is tentatively TRBD1 or TRBD2 (5 bases each). Germline CDR1 SQVTM, CDR2 ANQGSEA. The V end was cut by 3 bases, the J end by 5 bases, with 11 bases between. The CDR3 runs to 12 residues. CDR3 sequence reads: CSVDGGSDEQYF. CDR3 in DNA: TGCAGCGTTGATGGGGGAAGCGACGAGCAGTACTTC.

In this sample, this clonotype turned up a few times. The genes are TRBV4-1 and TRBJ2-5; possibly TRBD1 for D (5 bases). CDR1 and CDR2 from the germline V gene are MGHRA and YSYEKL. Trimming left V 4 bases short and J 1 base short, with 16 bases between. This CDR3 has 16 amino acids. The CDR3 reads CASSLHQGQAQETQYF. In nucleotides, the CDR3 is TGCGCCAGCAGCCTCCACCAGGGCCAGGCCCAAGAGACCCAGTACTTC.

This clonotype was detected only a few times. V gene TRBV11-2 combines with J gene TRBJ2-5; D unresolved. Germline CDR1 reads SGHAT; CDR2 reads FQNNGV. This CDR3 comprises 13 residues. V was clipped by 2 bases and J by 5 bases, with 9 bases between them. As DNA, the CDR3 is TGTGCCAGCAGCTTACGACTGGGGGAGACCCAGTACTTC. This codes for CASSLRLGETQYF. The variable domain in full, with the rest retrieved from reference TRBV11-2 and TRBJ2-5, is EAGVAQSPRYKIIEKRQSVAFWCNPISGHATLYWYQQILGQGPKLLIQFQNNGVVDDSQLPKDRFSAERLKGVDSTLKIQPAKLEDSAVYLCASSLRLGETQYFGPGTRLLVL.

This chain links TRBV7-8 with TRBJ2-5; no firm D call. CDR1 is SGHVS, CDR2 FQNEAQ, per germline. The CDR3 consists of 12 residues. Trimming stripped 1 base from V and 5 bases from J, with 5 bases between. In DNA, the CDR3 is TGTGCCAGCAGCTTAGGAGATGAGACCCAGTACTTC. This codes for CASSLGDETQYF.

The J gene is TRBJ2-3, the V gene TRBV5-5; TRBD2 aligns across 13 bases. The ends lost 0 bases at V and 2 bases at J; junction bases unmatched: 3. The CDR3 has 17 residues. Germline V gives CDR1 SGHKS, CDR2 YYEKEE (reference sequence). CDR3 coding DNA: TGTGCCAGCAGCTTGGCCGGGACTAGCGGGGTCACAGATACGCAGTATTTT. Translating gives CASSLAGTSGVTDTQYF.

The rearrangement links TRBV20-1 to TRBJ1-2; D remains ambiguous. Trimming removed 0 bases from V and 3 bases from J, with 17 bases in between. The germline V gene encodes CDR1 DFQATT and CDR2 SNEGSKA (reference sequence). The CDR3 is made up of 16 amino acids. This chain's CDR3 is CSARDLSTRAYYGYTF. The CDR3 DNA sequence: TGCAGTGCTAGAGATCTATCTACGCGGGCGTACTATGGCTACACCTTC.

The rearrangement links TRBV7-6 to TRBJ1-1; possibly TRBD1 for D (5 bases). Per the germline V gene, CDR1 is SGHVS and CDR2 is FNYEAQ. The CDR3 contains 16 residues. V was cut by 1 base and J by 0 bases, with 12 bases left in between. The CDR3 sequence: CASSLDNRGMNTEAFF. In DNA form, the CDR3 reads TGTGCCAGCAGCTTAGATAATCGGGGGATGAACACTGAAGCTTTCTTT.

The chain employs TRBV28 and TRBJ2-1; D is perhaps TRBD1 or TRBD2 (5 bases each). Germline-derived CDR1 and CDR2 are MDHEN and SYDVKM. The length of the CDR3 is 15 residues. Trimming removed 7 bases at V and 0 bases at J, with 13 bases between. In DNA, the CDR3 is TGTGCCAGCACCCCGGCAGGGAGCTCCTACAATGAGCAGTTCTTC. Its translation is CASTPAGSSYNEQFF.

The chain has TRBV4-1 and TRBJ1-5, with 12 bases lining up with TRBD1. Germline loops: CDR1 MGHRA, CDR2 YSYEKL. V dropped 4 bases and J dropped 3; count of bases not matched to a gene: 7. The CDR3 has 17 residues. This chain's CDR3 is CASSPTRDRGLNQPQHF. Written as DNA, the CDR3 is TGCGCCAGCAGCCCTACCAGGGACAGGGGGCTCAATCAGCCCCAGCATTTT.

The chain couples TRBV12-3 or TRBV12-4 to TRBJ2-7; D is unclear. Trimming cost V 1 base and J 2 bases, with 9 bases left between them. This CDR3 spans 14 amino acids. DNA of the CDR3: TGTGCCAGCAGTTTAGGGTTTGTTGCCTACGAGCAGTACTTC. Residues: CASSLGFVAYEQYF.

This clonotype has only one observation. The gene calls are TRBV4-1 and TRBJ2-7; 8 bases map to TRBD1. This CDR3 comprises 15 residues. The V gene end was trimmed by 3 bases and the J gene end by 3 bases; junction bases not matched to a gene: 7. From germline, CDR1 is MGHRA and CDR2 YSYEKL. The CDR3 here is CASSQAGTGDYEQYF. Written as DNA, the CDR3 is TGCGCCAGCAGCCAGGCCGGGACAGGAGACTACGAGCAGTACTTC.

The chain uses TRBV29-1 and TRBJ2-1; either TRBD1 or TRBD2 may fit D (5 bases each). With 6 bases removed from V and 2 bases from J, the gap between germline ends came to 14 bases. CDR1 SQVTM and CDR2 ANQGSEA come from the germline V gene. This CDR3 contains 14 residues. CDR3 protein: CSVVLGDAYNEQFF. The CDR3, as DNA: TGCAGCGTGGTCTTGGGGGATGCCTACAATGAGCAGTTCTTC.

V usage is TRBV5-1 and J usage is TRBJ2-5; 8 positions agree with TRBD2. The CDR3 loop spans 15 amino acids. After removal of 4 bases from V and 1 base from J, the junction contained 6 bases not matched to a gene. The germline gives CDR1 SGHRS, CDR2 YFSETQ. CDR3 protein: CASSREGYGQETQYF. CDR3 DNA: TGCGCCAGCAGCCGGGAGGGATATGGCCAAGAGACCCAGTACTTC.

This clonotype was counted between two and nine times. The V call is TRBV20-1, the J call TRBJ2-7; no firm D call. Per the germline V gene, CDR1 is DFQATT and CDR2 is SNEGSKA (reference sequence). Deletions cut 1 base from V and 3 bases from J, with 10 bases between. CDR3 length equals 13 residues. The CDR3 region has the DNA TGCAGTGCTAGAGGTAAAGGGTACTACGAGCAGTACTTC. This codes for CSARGKGYYEQYF.

V is TRBV6-5 and J is TRBJ2-7; 7 bases are a match to TRBD1. Losses at the gene ends were 2 bases for V and 6 bases for J; bases not matched to a gene: 1. The CDR3 is 12 amino acids. CDR1 is MNHEY, CDR2 SVGAGI, per germline. The CDR3 DNA follows: TGTGCCAGCAGTTACAGGGGGCGCGAGCAGTACTTC. Translated, it gives CASSYRGREQYF.

As DNA, the CDR3 is TGTGCCAGCAGCCGAAGGGGTTACTATGGCTACACCTTC. It codes for CASSRRGYYGYTF. This chain connects TRBV3-1 to TRBJ1-2; D may be TRBD1 (5 bases). V lost 4 bases to trimming and J lost 3 bases, with 9 bases between them. The CDR3 extends over 13 amino acids. Germline assignment: CDR1 LGHDT and CDR2 YNNKEL (reference sequence).

The gene calls are TRBV15 and TRBJ2-3; 9 positions agree with TRBD2. The ends lost 3 bases at V and 4 bases at J; junction bases unmatched: 5. Germline V CDR1 and CDR2: LNHNV, YYDKDF (reference sequence). The CDR3 runs to 15 residues. CDR3 in DNA: TGTGCCACCAGCAGGACTGCGGGGGGGCCAGATACGCAGTATTTT. Translation gives CATSRTAGGPDTQYF.

The chain couples TRBV4-1 to TRBJ2-1; 8 bases line up with TRBD2. V was clipped by 7 bases and J by 9 bases; unmatched bases: 14. The CDR3 is 15 residues long. The germline V gene encodes CDR1 MGHRA and CDR2 YSYEKL. The CDR3 loop is CASTDGTRGFGEQFF. The CDR3, as DNA: TGCGCCAGCACCGACGGGACTAGGGGGTTTGGTGAGCAGTTCTTC.

The rearrangement uses TRBV20-1 and TRBJ2-5; no clear D. Trimming took 2 bases from V and 2 from J, leaving 9 bases between them. This CDR3 contains 13 residues. CDR1 is DFQATT and CDR2 is SNEGSKA in the germline V gene (reference sequence). CDR3 loop: CSARLSEQETQYF. The CDR3 bases are TGCAGTGCTAGATTGTCAGAACAAGAGACCCAGTACTTC.

This clonotype occurred a few times. The rearrangement links TRBV4-2 to TRBJ2-7; TRBD2 matches at 10 bases. V dropped 1 base and J dropped 2; count of bases not matched to a gene: 2. There are 15 residues in the CDR3. Germline values: CDR1 LGHNA, CDR2 YNFKEQ. The chain's CDR3 is CASSQGTSGPYEQYF. The CDR3 region has the DNA TGTGCCAGCAGCCAAGGGACTAGCGGACCCTACGAGCAGTACTTC.

This clonotype was seen a few times. V usage is TRBV20-1 and J usage is TRBJ1-5; D is perhaps TRBD1 (5 bases). V was trimmed by 6 bases and J by 6 bases, leaving 18 bases between them. The length of the CDR3 is 14 residues. Germline V lookup: CDR1 DFQATT, CDR2 SNEGSKA (reference sequence). CDR3 bases: TGCAGTGCCCCCCGGCCAGGGTACAGTCAGCCCCAGCATTTT. As protein: CSAPRPGYSQPQHF.

This clonotype was recorded a few times. The J gene is TRBJ1-4, the V gene TRBV7-9, with 7 bases that match TRBD1. CDR1 and CDR2 (germline): SEHNR, FQNEAQ (reference sequence). The CDR3 runs to 14 residues. The junction had 6 bases not matched to a gene; V was cut back by 3 bases and J by 8 bases. DNA for the CDR3: TGTGCCAGCAGCTTCCCCGGACAGGCAGAAAAACTGTTTTTT. It specifies CASSFPGQAEKLFF.

This clonotype was seen only a few times. V usage is TRBV29-1 and J usage is TRBJ2-7, with a possible D match to TRBD2 (7 bases). CDR3 size: 13 residues. The ends were cut back, 7 bases at V and 6 bases at J, with 19 bases in the middle. Per the germline V gene, CDR1 is SQVTM and CDR2 is ANQGSEA. DNA of the CDR3: TGCAGCGCCCAAAGGGGGGGGAATTCCGAGCAGTACTTC. Its protein is CSAQRGGNSEQYF.